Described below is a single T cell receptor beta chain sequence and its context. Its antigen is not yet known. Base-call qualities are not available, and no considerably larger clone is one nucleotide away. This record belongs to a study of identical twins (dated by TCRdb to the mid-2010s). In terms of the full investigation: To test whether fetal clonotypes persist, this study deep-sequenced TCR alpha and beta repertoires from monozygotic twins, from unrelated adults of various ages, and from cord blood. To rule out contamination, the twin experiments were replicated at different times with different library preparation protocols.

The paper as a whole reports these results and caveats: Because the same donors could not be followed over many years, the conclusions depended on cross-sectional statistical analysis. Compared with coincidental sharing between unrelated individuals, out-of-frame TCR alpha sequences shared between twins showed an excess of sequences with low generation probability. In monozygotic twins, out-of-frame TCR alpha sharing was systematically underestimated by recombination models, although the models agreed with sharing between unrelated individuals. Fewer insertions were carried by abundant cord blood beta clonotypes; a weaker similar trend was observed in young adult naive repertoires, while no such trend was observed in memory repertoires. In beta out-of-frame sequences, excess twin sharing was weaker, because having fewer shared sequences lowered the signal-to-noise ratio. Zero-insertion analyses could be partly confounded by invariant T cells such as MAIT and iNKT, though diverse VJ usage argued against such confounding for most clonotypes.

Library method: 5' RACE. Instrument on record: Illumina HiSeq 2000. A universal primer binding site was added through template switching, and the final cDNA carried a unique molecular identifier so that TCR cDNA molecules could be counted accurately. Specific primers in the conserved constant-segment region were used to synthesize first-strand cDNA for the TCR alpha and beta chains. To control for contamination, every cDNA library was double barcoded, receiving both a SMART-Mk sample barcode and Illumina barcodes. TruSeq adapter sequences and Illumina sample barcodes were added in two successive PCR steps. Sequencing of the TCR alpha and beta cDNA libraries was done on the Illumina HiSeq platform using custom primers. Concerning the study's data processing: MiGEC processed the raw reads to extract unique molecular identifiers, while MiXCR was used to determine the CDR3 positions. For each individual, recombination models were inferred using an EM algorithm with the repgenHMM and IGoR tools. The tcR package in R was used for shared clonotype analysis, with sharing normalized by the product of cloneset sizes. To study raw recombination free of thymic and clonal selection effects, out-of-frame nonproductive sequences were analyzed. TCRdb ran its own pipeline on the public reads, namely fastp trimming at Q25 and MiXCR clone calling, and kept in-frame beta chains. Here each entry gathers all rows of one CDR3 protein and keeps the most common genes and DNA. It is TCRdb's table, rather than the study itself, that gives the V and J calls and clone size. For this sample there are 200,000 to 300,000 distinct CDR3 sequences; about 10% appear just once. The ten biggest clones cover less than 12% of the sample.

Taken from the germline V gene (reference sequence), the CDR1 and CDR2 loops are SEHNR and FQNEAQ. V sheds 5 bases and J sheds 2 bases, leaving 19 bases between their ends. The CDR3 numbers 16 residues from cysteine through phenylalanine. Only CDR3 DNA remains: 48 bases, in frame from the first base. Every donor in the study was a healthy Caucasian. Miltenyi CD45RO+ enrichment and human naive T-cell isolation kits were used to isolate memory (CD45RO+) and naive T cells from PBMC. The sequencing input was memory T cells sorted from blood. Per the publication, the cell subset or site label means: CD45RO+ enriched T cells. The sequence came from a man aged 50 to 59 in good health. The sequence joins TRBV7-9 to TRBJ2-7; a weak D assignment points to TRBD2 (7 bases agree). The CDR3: CASSPYEGEGTYEQYF. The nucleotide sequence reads TGTGCCAGCAGCCCATACGAGGGGGAGGGCACCTACGAGCAGTACTTC.